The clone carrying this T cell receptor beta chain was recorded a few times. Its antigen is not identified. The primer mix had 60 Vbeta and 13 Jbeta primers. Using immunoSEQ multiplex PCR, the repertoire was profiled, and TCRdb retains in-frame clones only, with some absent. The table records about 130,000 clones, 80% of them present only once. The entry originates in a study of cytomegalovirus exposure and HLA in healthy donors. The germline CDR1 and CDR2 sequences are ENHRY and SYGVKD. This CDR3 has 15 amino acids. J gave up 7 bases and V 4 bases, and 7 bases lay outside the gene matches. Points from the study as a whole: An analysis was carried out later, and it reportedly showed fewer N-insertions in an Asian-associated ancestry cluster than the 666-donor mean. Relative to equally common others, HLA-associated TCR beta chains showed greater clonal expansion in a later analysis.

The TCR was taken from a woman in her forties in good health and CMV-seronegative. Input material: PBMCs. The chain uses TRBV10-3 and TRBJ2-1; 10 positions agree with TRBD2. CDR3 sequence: CAISASGRAGNEQFF. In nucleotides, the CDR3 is TGTGCCATCAGTGCAAGCGGGAGGGCCGGGAATGAGCAGTTCTTC.